This paragraph reports one T cell receptor beta chain. Its cognate antigen has yet to be identified. Base quality data are lacking; no much larger clone is found one base away. Measured from the cysteine to the phenylalanine, the CDR3 is 15 residues long. Only the CDR3 DNA stays, 45 bases, in frame from base 1. The germline V and J ends show losses of 0 bases and 8 bases respectively, and no gene match explains 6 bases of the junction. The germline V gene supplies CDR1 SGDLS and CDR2 YYNGEE. Participants in the prospective study were aged roughly 18 to 100 years, lived in 20 to 30 United States geographic areas, and enrolled through a virtual design. To assign participants to cohorts, the prospective study relied on clinical history that participants themselves reported in a screening survey and a study questionnaire. Mobile phlebotomists in the prospective study collected whole blood, serum and a nasopharyngeal or oropharyngeal swab from every participant. Over a roughly two-month period, participants in the prospective study had the option of providing additional blood draws and questionnaires. Blood samples from the prospective study were shipped frozen or at room temperature prior to DNA extraction.

TCRbeta CDR3 regions were amplified from genomic DNA by means of the immunoSEQ Assay, a bias-controlled multiplex PCR. The study's own analysis went as follows. Within the assay, amplification of reference gene primers was used to estimate how many nucleated cells each sample contained. To quantify the absolute abundance of each unique TCRbeta CDR3 rearrangement, sequence reads were collapsed and filtered. Productive Simpson clonality was computed per sample as the square root of Simpson's diversity index over productive rearrangements. TCRdb provides this immuneACCESS table in a form limited to in-frame rearrangements. Some clones are lacking; in checked studies, under half of them reflect an unresolved V gene, and why the rest are absent is not known. V, J and clone size were drawn from that table, and D and trimming were deduced from the DNA. The sample records over 350,000 clones, about 85% of which are singletons. The top ten clones comprise under 2% of the sample.

The record originates from a study of blood T cell repertoires in COVID-19 (TCRdb year 2020). Study-level background: Samples from collaborators originated in the United States, Italy and Spain and spanned both the acute and convalescent phases of COVID-19. The prospective study material was composed of cDNA or gDNA derived from T cells, B-cell-depleted T cells, or PBMCs. Where HLA class I and class II types were available, the types were taken from metadata supplied by the sample provider, not from assay-based typing. Sample metadata almost always included a de-identified subject ID, COVID-19 status, age in years and sex. Samples were obtained from the ongoing ImmuneRACE study (first 160 participants) and from 1,254 subjects provided by 6 global collaborators. Subjects who had been exposed to COVID-19, were actively infected with it, or had recovered from it provided the deeply sampled blood TCRbeta repertoires that made up the dataset. The repertoires were made available in a free public database intended to serve as a resource for research on the immune response to SARS-CoV-2. Overall study results and their limits: The quantity of clinical and demographic metadata differed by source and by participant and was supplied without curation.

The specimen was PBMCs or T cells enriched from blood (not recorded which). The chain links TRBV9 with TRBJ2-1; the central 9 bases match TRBD1. This sequence originates from a woman under 30 with acute COVID-19. The CDR3 has the sequence CASSVAGTGSDEQFF. The bases are TGTGCCAGCAGCGTAGCAGGGACAGGGAGTGATGAGCAGTTCTTC. The full variable domain, with segments outside the CDR3 supplied by the reference TRBV9 and TRBJ2-1 proteins, appears as DSGVTQTPKHLITATGQRVTLRCSPRSGDLSVYWYQQSLDQGLQFLIQYYNGEERAKGNILERFSAQQFPDLHSELNLSSLELGDSALYFCASSVAGTGSDEQFFGPGTRLTVL.